The subject of this entry is one TCR beta chain. Assay: immunoSEQ multiplex PCR; the TCRdb copy retains only in-frame clones and omits some. The sample includes millions of clones, approximately 92% of them seen just once. Germline-derived CDR1 and CDR2 are LGHNA and YSLEER. Trimming left V 2 bases short and J 3 bases short, with 26 bases between. This CDR3 comprises 20 residues. The sample is drawn from a study of shared clonotypes between healthy human individuals. Study information: CD8 memory received one plate per donor, CD8 naive two, CD4 memory three and CD4 naive three.

Input material: naive CD4+ T cells sorted from blood. Sample subset: CD45RA+ positively selected. The rearrangement links TRBV4-3 to TRBJ2-4; D possibly corresponds to TRBD2 (6 bases). The sequence was obtained from a young man in good health. The CDR3 DNA sequence: TGCGCCAGCAGCCAATTAGTCTGGAGGGAGGTTTATAGTCTCAAAAACATTCAGTACTTC. This codes for CASSQLVWREVYSLKNIQYF.